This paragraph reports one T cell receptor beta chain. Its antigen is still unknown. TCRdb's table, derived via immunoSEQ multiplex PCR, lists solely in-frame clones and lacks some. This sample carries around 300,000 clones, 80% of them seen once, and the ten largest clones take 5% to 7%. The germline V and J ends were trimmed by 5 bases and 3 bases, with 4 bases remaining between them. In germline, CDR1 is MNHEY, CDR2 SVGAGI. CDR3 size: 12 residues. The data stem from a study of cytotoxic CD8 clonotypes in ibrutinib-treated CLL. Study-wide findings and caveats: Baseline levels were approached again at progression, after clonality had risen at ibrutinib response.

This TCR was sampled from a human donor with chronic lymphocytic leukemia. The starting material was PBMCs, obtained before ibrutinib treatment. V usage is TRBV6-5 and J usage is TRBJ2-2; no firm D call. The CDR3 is CASSQYTGELFF. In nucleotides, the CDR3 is TGTGCCAGCAGTCAATACACCGGGGAGCTGTTTTTT.